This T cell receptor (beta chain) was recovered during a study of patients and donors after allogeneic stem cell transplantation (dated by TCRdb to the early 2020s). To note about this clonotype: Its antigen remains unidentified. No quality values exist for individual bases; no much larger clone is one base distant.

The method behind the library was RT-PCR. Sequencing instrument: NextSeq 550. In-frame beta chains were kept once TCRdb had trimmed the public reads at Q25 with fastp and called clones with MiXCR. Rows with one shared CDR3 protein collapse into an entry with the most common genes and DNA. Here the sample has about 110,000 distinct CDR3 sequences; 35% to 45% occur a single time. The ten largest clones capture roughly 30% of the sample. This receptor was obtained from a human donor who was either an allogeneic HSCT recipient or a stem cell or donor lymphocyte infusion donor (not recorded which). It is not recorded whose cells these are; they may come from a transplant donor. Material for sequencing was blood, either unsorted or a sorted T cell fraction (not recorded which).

The DNA is as follows: TGTGCCAGCAGCTTGCAGGGGCTCAATAATGAAAAACTGTTTTTT. It encodes CASSLQGLNNEKLFF. This sequence uses TRBV7-9 and TRBJ1-4; matching of 6 bases hints at TRBD1 as the D gene. The germline V gene (reference sequence) supplies CDR1 SEHNR and CDR2 FQNEAQ. Trimming takes 3 bases from V and 4 bases from J, and the germline ends sit 12 bases apart. The CDR3 measures 15 amino acids from cysteine to phenylalanine. Only the CDR3 part of the read is kept: 45 bases, read in frame from the first base.